Following are 32 T cell receptor beta chains from one sample sequenced in a study of T cells in localized non-small cell lung cancer (TCRdb year 2020). Receptor libraries were prepared by the immunoSEQ multiplex PCR assay. Here the immuneACCESS table is served through TCRdb, limited to in-frame sequences with V and J called. Missing clones are a known gap in these copies; in checked studies unresolved V genes cover under half, and the rest lacks a known reason. Here the sample has 20,000 to 30,000 clones; approximately 81% occur a single time. Approximately 9.6% of the sample goes to the ten largest clones. Sequencing used peripheral blood, obtained before any cancer treatment. These receptors were obtained from a man aged 40 to 69 with stage III squamous cell lung carcinoma.

This chain joins TRBV4-2 and TRBJ1-3; D call uncertain. CDR1 is LGHNA, CDR2 YNFKEQ, per germline. The V and J ends lost 0 bases and 3 bases respectively, with 12 bases between them. This CDR3 is 16 amino acids long. The CDR3 region is CASSQEQPGSGNTIYF. CDR3 nucleotide sequence: TGTGCCAGCAGCCAAGAACAGCCAGGTAGTGGAAACACCATATATTTT.

This rearrangement joins TRBV27 to TRBJ2-7, with D perhaps matching TRBD1 or TRBD2 (6 bases each). The V gene lost 3 bases and the J gene lost 4 bases, with 10 bases spanning the gap. Germline V CDR1 and CDR2: MNHEY, SMNVEV (reference sequence). This CDR3 has 13 amino acids. CDR3 in amino acids: CASSFWGAYEQYV. CDR3 DNA: TGTGCCAGCAGTTTTTGGGGGGCATACGAGCAGTACGTC.

The chain couples TRBV9 to TRBJ1-5; possibly TRBD1 for D (5 bases). The CDR3 has 15 residues. The V gene lost 0 bases and the J gene lost 0 bases, with 7 bases spanning the gap. The germline V gene encodes CDR1 SGDLS and CDR2 YYNGEE. The CDR3: CASSVGTTSNQPQHF. CDR3 coding DNA: TGTGCCAGCAGCGTAGGGACAACTAGCAATCAGCCCCAGCATTTT. The variable domain in full, completed from reference TRBV9 and TRBJ1-5, reads DSGVTQTPKHLITATGQRVTLRCSPRSGDLSVYWYQQSLDQGLQFLIQYYNGEERAKGNILERFSAQQFPDLHSELNLSSLELGDSALYFCASSVGTTSNQPQHFGDGTRLSIL.

This sequence joins TRBV18 and TRBJ1-1, with D possibly being TRBD1 (5 bases). Trimming stripped 6 bases from V and 2 bases from J, with 13 bases between. Germline V gene data show CDR1 as KGHSH and CDR2 as LQKENI. This CDR3 comprises 14 residues. CDR3 nucleotide sequence: TGTGCCAGCTCCCCGGGACGAGGAAACACTGAAGCTTTCTTT. Its protein product is CASSPGRGNTEAFF.

The V call is TRBV30, the J call TRBJ2-3, with 11 bases fitting TRBD2. Germline V gene data show CDR1 as GTSNPN and CDR2 as SVGIG (reference sequence). The CDR3 loop spans 14 amino acids. V was clipped by 0 bases and J by 4 bases; unmatched bases: 0. In DNA form, the CDR3 reads TGTGCCTGGAGTGTACTAGCGGGAGCAGATACGCAGTATTTT. This codes for CAWSVLAGADTQYF.

The chain employs TRBV2 and TRBJ1-5; D not certain. The CDR3 runs to 13 residues. V lost 8 bases to trimming and J lost 3 bases, with 11 bases between them. CDR1 SNHLY and CDR2 FYNNEI come from the germline V gene. CDR3 DNA sequence: TGTGCCAGCCAGTCCCGTAACAATCAGCCCCAGCATTTT. This codes for CASQSRNNQPQHF.

The chain has TRBV5-1 and TRBJ2-1, with TRBD1 identical over 11 bases. CDR1 and CDR2 (germline): SGHRS, YFSETQ. V was clipped by 4 bases and J by 12 bases; unmatched bases: 18. The CDR3 covers 17 residues. In DNA form, the CDR3 reads TGCGCCAGCAGCCTGGGACAGGGGGTGAAAGGTATCGGTCGGCAGTTCTTC. It codes for CASSLGQGVKGIGRQFF. Supplemented by reference TRBV5-1 and TRBJ2-1, the full variable domain reads KAGVTQTPRYLIKTRGQQVTLSCSPISGHRSVSWYQQTPGQGLQFLFEYFSETQRNKGNFPGRFSGRQFSNSRSEMNVSTLELGDSALYLCASSLGQGVKGIGRQFFGPGTRLTVL.

V is TRBV28 and J is TRBJ2-3; TRBD2 matches 13 bases. The CDR3 covers 17 residues. From germline, CDR1 is MDHEN and CDR2 SYDVKM. J gave up 2 bases and V 6 bases, and 8 bases lay outside the gene matches. The CDR3 is CASSSGTSGTDTDTQYF. The CDR3 nucleotides are TGTGCCAGCAGCTCTGGGACTAGCGGGACGGACACAGATACGCAGTATTTT.

The chain has TRBV7-8 and TRBJ2-7; 8 positions agree with TRBD1. The CDR3 length is 14 residues. Trimming cost V 3 bases and J 6 bases; bases outside gene matches: 7. Germline CDR1 is SGHVS and CDR2 is FQNEAQ. The CDR3 DNA sequence: TGTGCCAGCAGCTTCCTTTCGACAGGGGCCGAGCAGTACGTC. It translates to CASSFLSTGAEQYV.

V is TRBV7-9 and J is TRBJ2-1, with 12 nucleotides matching TRBD2. The CDR3 is 16 residues long. V lost 5 bases and J lost 9; bases outside the gene matches: 11. From germline, CDR1 is SEHNR and CDR2 FQNEAQ (reference sequence). Here the CDR3 DNA reads TGTGCCAGCAGCATAACTAGCGGGAGGCAGCGCGTTGAGCAGTTCTTC. Its translation: CASSITSGRQRVEQFF.

The chain has TRBV4-1 and TRBJ2-1; D may be TRBD1 (6 bases). Germline V gene data show CDR1 as MGHRA and CDR2 as YSYEKL. The CDR3 length is 16 residues. Trimming took off 3 bases at V and 2 bases at J, with 14 bases between the two ends. Here the CDR3 reads CASSHVARGPYNEQFF. The CDR3 nucleotides read TGCGCCAGCAGCCATGTTGCCAGGGGCCCCTACAATGAGCAGTTCTTC.

Worth noting for this clone: At one end the junction does not follow the germline gene, possibly because of a read error. The chain carries TRBV7-7 and TRBJ2-2; D gene ambiguous. The CDR3 covers 13 residues. The germline V gene encodes CDR1 SSHAT and CDR2 FNYEAQ (reference sequence). Here the CDR3 reads CASSLTNTGELFF. DNA for the CDR3: TGTGCTAGCAGCTTAACGAACACCGGGGAGCTGTTTTTT.

The rearrangement joins TRBV6-1 to TRBJ1-2; D uncertain. V lost 1 base and J 4 bases, leaving 7 bases between the germline ends. The CDR3 has 13 amino acids. Germline CDR1 is MNHNS and CDR2 is SASEGT. The CDR3: CASSEVAAYGYTF. CDR3 bases: TGTGCCAGCAGTGAAGTGGCAGCCTATGGCTACACCTTC.

The chain is built from TRBV2 and TRBJ2-2; D gene unclear. Germline lookup yields CDR1 SNHLY and CDR2 FYNNEI. The CDR3 totals 16 residues. The V end was cut by 2 bases, the J end by 1 base, with 11 bases between. CDR3 protein: CASSEYGPLNTGELFF. CDR3 coding DNA: TGTGCCAGCAGTGAATACGGCCCTCTGAACACCGGGGAGCTGTTTTTT. The full variable domain, in which reference TRBV2 and TRBJ2-2 provide the parts outside the CDR3, is EPEVTQTPSHQVTQMGQEVILRCVPISNHLYFYWYRQILGQKVEFLVSFYNNEISEKSEIFDDQFSVERPDGSNFTLKIRSTKLEDSAMYFCASSEYGPLNTGELFFGEGSRLTVL.

V usage is TRBV5-1 and J usage is TRBJ2-3; 7 bases are a match to TRBD1. The germline V gene has CDR1 SGHRS and CDR2 YFSETQ. J lost 5 bases, V lost 2 bases, and 2 bases had no gene match. CDR3 length equals 13 residues. The CDR3 sequence: CASSLNRGDTQYF. DNA of the CDR3: TGCGCCAGCAGCTTAAACAGGGGAGATACGCAGTATTTT.

This clone was found once. The chain has TRBV5-1 and TRBJ2-3, with D hard to call. The CDR3 totals 14 residues. V dropped 1 base and J dropped 0 bases, with 6 bases sitting between them. Germline CDR1 is SGHRS and CDR2 is YFSETQ. CDR3: CASSLTQSTDTQYF. Written as DNA, the CDR3 is TGCGCCAGCAGCTTGACACAGAGCACAGATACGCAGTATTTT.

The count of this clone is one. The chain is built from TRBV7-9 and TRBJ1-5, with TRBD1 identical over 8 bases. Germline CDR1 SEHNR, CDR2 FQNEAQ (reference sequence). The CDR3 runs to 15 residues. V dropped 3 bases and J dropped 6; count of bases not matched to a gene: 7. This chain's CDR3 is CASSFSDRGGQPQHF. The CDR3 nucleotides are TGTGCCAGCAGCTTCTCTGACAGGGGTGGTCAGCCCCAGCATTTT. Full variable domain (missing parts from reference TRBV7-9 and TRBJ1-5): DTGVSQNPRHKITKRGQNVTFRCDPISEHNRLYWYRQTLGQGPEFLTYFQNEAQLEKSRLLSDRFSAERPKGSFSTLEIQRTEQGDSAMYLCASSFSDRGGQPQHFGDGTRLSIL.

The chain recombines TRBV6-5 with TRBJ2-3; 8 bases align to TRBD2. This CDR3 has 16 residues. With 0 bases clipped from V and 2 bases from J, the junction kept 4 bases outside the gene matches. Germline CDR1 and CDR2: MNHEY and SVGAGI. The chain's CDR3 is CASSYSSGRVTDTQYF. CDR3 nucleotides: TGTGCCAGCAGTTACTCTTCCGGGAGGGTCACAGATACGCAGTATTTT.

V usage is TRBV5-6 and J usage is TRBJ1-2, with 9 bases matching TRBD1. Germline V gives CDR1 SGHDT, CDR2 YYEEEE. The ends lost 4 bases at V and 8 bases at J; junction bases unmatched: 9. This CDR3 has 14 amino acids. The CDR3 loop is CASSTRTGVLGYTF. CDR3 sequence (DNA): TGTGCCAGCAGCACCCGGACAGGGGTATTAGGCTACACCTTC. Full variable domain (remainder filled in from reference TRBV5-6 and TRBJ1-2): DAGVTQSPTHLIKTRGQQVTLRCSPKSGHDTVSWYQQALGQGPQFIFQYYEEEERQRGNFPDRFSGHQFPNYSSELNVNALLLGDSALYLCASSTRTGVLGYTFGSGTRLTVV.

The V call is TRBV27, the J call TRBJ2-7; TRBD2 matches at 7 bases. J lost 2 bases, V lost 6 bases, and 10 bases had no gene match. CDR3 size: 15 residues. Germline V gives CDR1 MNHEY, CDR2 SMNVEV (reference sequence). The CDR3 bases are TGTGCCAGCAGCCTCACGGGGGGAGGGACCTACGAGCAGTACTTC. Its protein is CASSLTGGGTYEQYF.

The chain's CDR3 is CASSLAGPGVDEQYV. As DNA, the CDR3 is TGTGCCAGCAGCTTGGCCGGTCCTGGGGTGGACGAGCAGTACGTC. The chain uses TRBV5-6 and TRBJ2-7, with D uncertain. Between the trimmed V and J ends, which lost 0 bases and 5 bases, there was a span of 15 bases. From germline, CDR1 is SGHDT and CDR2 YYEEEE. This CDR3 comprises 15 residues.

This rearrangement joins TRBV6-6 to TRBJ1-4; TRBD1 aligns across 9 bases. From germline, CDR1 is MNHNY and CDR2 SVGAGI (reference sequence). The CDR3 runs to 13 residues. V lost 0 bases, J lost 17 bases, and 7 bases stayed unmatched. The CDR3 is CASSYSGQGIRFF. CDR3 DNA: TGTGCCAGCAGTTACTCGGGACAGGGTATCCGCTTTTTT.

This rearrangement joins TRBV28 to TRBJ1-3, with a tentative D call TRBD1 (5 bases). In germline, CDR1 is MDHEN, CDR2 SYDVKM. The CDR3 is 14 residues long. V lost 6 bases and J 4 bases, leaving 13 bases between the germline ends. The DNA for the CDR3 is TGTGCCAGCAGGCGCGGGGGGAGCGGAAACACCATATATTTT. Translation: CASRRGGSGNTIYF.

The CDR3 is CASSLGAGTGANVLTF. The CDR3 DNA follows: TGTGCCAGCAGCTTAGGGGCAGGTACCGGGGCCAACGTCCTGACTTTC. This chain links TRBV7-3 with TRBJ2-6, with a tentative D call TRBD1 (5 bases). Trimming shortened V by 2 bases and J by 4 bases, and 12 bases separated the two germline ends. Germline V CDR1 and CDR2: SGHTA, FQGTGA. This CDR3 contains 16 residues.

The V and J genes are TRBV5-1 and TRBJ1-2; no clear D. CDR1 and CDR2 (germline): SGHRS, YFSETQ. The length of the CDR3 is 14 residues. The germline V and J ends were trimmed by 0 bases and 4 bases, with 10 bases remaining between them. The CDR3 sequence is CASSLEISAYGYTF. CDR3 bases: TGCGCCAGCAGCTTGGAAATAAGCGCCTATGGCTACACCTTC.

The genes are TRBV11-2 and TRBJ1-4; D uncertain. The V gene lost 0 bases and the J gene lost 0 bases, with 8 bases spanning the gap. In germline, CDR1 is SGHAT, CDR2 FQNNGV. This CDR3 region has 16 residues. As DNA, the CDR3 is TGTGCCAGCAGCTTAGAAGGGAGGGCAACTAATGAAAAACTGTTTTTT. This encodes CASSLEGRATNEKLFF.

J is TRBJ2-7 and V is TRBV21-1; no DNA check was done on the table's D call, TRBD2. TRBV21-1 is a pseudogene. The CDR3 consists of 16 residues. The CDR3 DNA sequence: TGTGCCAGCAGCAAAGTTTATGAGGGGGAGGGGCCGAGAAGATACGTC. It yields the protein CASSKVYEGEGPRRYV.

V and J are TRBV5-1 and TRBJ1-2; D might be TRBD1 (5 bases). CDR3 length: 13 residues. Germline V gene sequence: CDR1 SGHRS, CDR2 YFSETQ. Trimming removed 4 bases from V and 7 bases from J, with 14 bases in between. The CDR3 region has the DNA TGCGCCAGCAGCGGGGCTGGGGGTGGTGGCTACACCTTC. Encoded protein: CASSGAGGGGYTF.

This clone appeared once. The chain recombines TRBV5-1 with TRBJ2-3; a possible D gene is TRBD2 (6 bases). V was clipped by 3 bases and J by 9 bases, with 20 bases between them. CDR3 length: 15 residues. Germline V lookup: CDR1 SGHRS, CDR2 YFSETQ. The CDR3 protein is CASSYTRRDGGTQYF. CDR3 nucleotide sequence: TGCGCCAGCAGCTACACCCGTCGGGACGGAGGGACGCAGTATTTT.

The genes are TRBV9 and TRBJ2-1; tentatively, D is TRBD2 (5 bases). The CDR3 covers 13 residues. CDR1 and CDR2 from the germline V gene are SGDLS and YYNGEE. Between the trimmed V and J ends, which lost 0 bases and 7 bases, there was a span of 8 bases. CDR3 in DNA: TGTGCCAGCAGCGTAGGACTACCGAATGAGCAGTTCTTC. Translated, it gives CASSVGLPNEQFF.

This clone was recorded once. The chain is built from TRBV20-1 and TRBJ2-3; D not certain. From germline, CDR1 is DFQATT and CDR2 SNEGSKA (reference sequence). Trimming pared 6 bases from V and 6 bases from J, leaving 10 bases between. The CDR3 contains 11 residues. CDR3 sequence (DNA): TGCAGTGCCCCCTTTTCGGATACGCAGTATTTT. Protein sequence: CSAPFSDTQYF.

CDR3: CASSLDRQGGNTIYF. CDR3 DNA sequence: TGTGCCAGCAGTTTGGATCGGCAGGGGGGAAACACCATATATTTT. J is TRBJ1-3 and V is TRBV6-1, with a tentative D call TRBD1 (6 bases). V lost 5 bases to trimming and J lost 4 bases, with 15 bases between them. In germline, CDR1 is MNHNS, CDR2 SASEGT. This CDR3 contains 15 residues.